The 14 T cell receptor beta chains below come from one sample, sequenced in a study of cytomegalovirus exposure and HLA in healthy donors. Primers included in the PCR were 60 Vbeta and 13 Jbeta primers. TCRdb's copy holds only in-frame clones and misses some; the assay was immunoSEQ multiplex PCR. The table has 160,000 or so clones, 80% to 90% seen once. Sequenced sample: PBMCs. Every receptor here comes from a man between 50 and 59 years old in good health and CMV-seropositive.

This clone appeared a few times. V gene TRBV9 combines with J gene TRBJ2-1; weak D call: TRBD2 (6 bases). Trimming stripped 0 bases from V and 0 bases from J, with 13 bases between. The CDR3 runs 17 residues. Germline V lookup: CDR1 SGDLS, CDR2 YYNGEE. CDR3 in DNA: TGTGCCAGCAGCGTAGATCTCGCGGGGAGCTCCTACAATGAGCAGTTCTTC. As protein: CASSVDLAGSSYNEQFF.

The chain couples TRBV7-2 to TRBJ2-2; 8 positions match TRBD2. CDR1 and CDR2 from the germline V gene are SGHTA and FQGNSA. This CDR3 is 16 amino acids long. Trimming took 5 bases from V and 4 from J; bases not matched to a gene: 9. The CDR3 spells CASSPPGLVSTGELFF. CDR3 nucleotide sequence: TGTGCCAGCAGCCCTCCGGGACTAGTCTCCACCGGGGAGCTGTTTTTT.

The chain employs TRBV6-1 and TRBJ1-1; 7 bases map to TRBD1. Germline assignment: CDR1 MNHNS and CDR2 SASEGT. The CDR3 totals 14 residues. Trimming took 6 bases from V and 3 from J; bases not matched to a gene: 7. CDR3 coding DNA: TGTGCCAGCAGACAGGCCCAGGGGGACACTGAAGCTTTCTTT. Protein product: CASRQAQGDTEAFF.

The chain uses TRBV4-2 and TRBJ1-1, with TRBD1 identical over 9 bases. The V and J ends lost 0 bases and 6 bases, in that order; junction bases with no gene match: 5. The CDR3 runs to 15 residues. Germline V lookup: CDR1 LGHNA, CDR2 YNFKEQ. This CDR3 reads CASSQEGTGWAEAFF. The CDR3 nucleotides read TGTGCCAGCAGCCAAGAAGGGACAGGGTGGGCTGAAGCTTTCTTT.

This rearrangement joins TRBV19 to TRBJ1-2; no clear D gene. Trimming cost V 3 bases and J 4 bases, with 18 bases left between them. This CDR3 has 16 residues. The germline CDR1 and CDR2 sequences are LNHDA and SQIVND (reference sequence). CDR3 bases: TGTGCCAGTAGTATCTACTCTGCCACACAGATCTATGGCTACACCTTC. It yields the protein CASSIYSATQIYGYTF.

CDR3 protein: CASSARGTQYF. CDR3 DNA sequence: TGTGCCAGCAGTGCTAGGGGGACCCAGTACTTC. The chain uses TRBV27 and TRBJ2-5, with D possibly matching TRBD1 (5 bases). This CDR3 contains 11 residues. V lost 5 bases to trimming and J lost 7 bases, with 8 bases between them. Germline V gene sequence: CDR1 MNHEY, CDR2 SMNVEV (reference sequence).

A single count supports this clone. The CDR3 is CASTGGRNQPQHF. In nucleotides, the CDR3 is TGCGCCAGCACGGGGGGTCGGAATCAGCCCCAGCATTTT. The chain has TRBV10-2 and TRBJ1-5; weak D call: TRBD1 (5 bases). Germline CDR1 is WSHSY and CDR2 is SAAADI. Trimming removed 7 bases from V and 4 bases from J, with 11 bases in between. This CDR3 has 13 amino acids.

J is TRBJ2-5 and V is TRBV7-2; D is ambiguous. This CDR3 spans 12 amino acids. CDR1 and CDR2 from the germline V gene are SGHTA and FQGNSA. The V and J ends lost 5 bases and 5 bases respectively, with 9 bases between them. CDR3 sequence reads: CASSLMRETQYF. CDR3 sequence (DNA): TGTGCCAGCAGCCTCATGCGGGAGACCCAGTACTTC.

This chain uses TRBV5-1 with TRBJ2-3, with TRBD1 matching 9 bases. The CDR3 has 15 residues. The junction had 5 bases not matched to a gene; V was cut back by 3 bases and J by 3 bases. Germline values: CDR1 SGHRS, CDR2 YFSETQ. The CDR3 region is CASSSGQGRTDTQYF. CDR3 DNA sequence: TGCGCCAGCAGCTCCGGACAGGGGAGAACAGATACGCAGTATTTT.

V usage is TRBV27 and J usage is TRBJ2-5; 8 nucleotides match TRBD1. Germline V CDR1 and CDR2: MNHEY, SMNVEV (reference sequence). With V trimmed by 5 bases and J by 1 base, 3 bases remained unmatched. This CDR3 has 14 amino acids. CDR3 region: CASSLQGAQETQYF. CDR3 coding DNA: TGTGCCAGCAGTCTTCAGGGGGCCCAAGAGACCCAGTACTTC.

The CDR3 protein is CASSYRAGKDSGGYTF. The CDR3 DNA sequence: TGTGCCAGCAGTTACCGGGCAGGGAAAGACAGTGGGGGCTACACCTTC. The rearrangement uses TRBV6-6 and TRBJ1-2, with TRBD1 as a possible D gene (5 bases). Trimming stripped 2 bases from V and 8 bases from J, with 21 bases between. This CDR3 is built from 16 residues. CDR1 is MNHNY and CDR2 is SVGAGI in the germline V gene (reference sequence).

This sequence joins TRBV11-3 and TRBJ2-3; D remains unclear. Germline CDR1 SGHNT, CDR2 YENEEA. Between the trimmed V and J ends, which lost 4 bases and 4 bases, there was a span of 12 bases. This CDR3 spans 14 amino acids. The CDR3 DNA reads TGTGCCAGCAGCTCTTTCAGGATGGCAGATACGCAGTATTTT. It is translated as CASSSFRMADTQYF.

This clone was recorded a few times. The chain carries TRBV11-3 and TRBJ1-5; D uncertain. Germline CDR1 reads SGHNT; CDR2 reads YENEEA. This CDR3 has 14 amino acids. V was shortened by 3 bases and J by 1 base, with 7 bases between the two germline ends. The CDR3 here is CASSLGGSNQPQHF. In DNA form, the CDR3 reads TGTGCCAGCAGCTTGGGCGGGAGCAATCAGCCCCAGCATTTT.

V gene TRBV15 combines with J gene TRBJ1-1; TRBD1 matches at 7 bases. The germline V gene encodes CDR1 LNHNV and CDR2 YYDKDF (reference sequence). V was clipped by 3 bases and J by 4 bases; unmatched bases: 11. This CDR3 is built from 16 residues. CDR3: CATSRRPGQVGTEAFF. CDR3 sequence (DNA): TGTGCCACCAGCAGGAGGCCCGGACAGGTTGGCACTGAAGCTTTCTTT.